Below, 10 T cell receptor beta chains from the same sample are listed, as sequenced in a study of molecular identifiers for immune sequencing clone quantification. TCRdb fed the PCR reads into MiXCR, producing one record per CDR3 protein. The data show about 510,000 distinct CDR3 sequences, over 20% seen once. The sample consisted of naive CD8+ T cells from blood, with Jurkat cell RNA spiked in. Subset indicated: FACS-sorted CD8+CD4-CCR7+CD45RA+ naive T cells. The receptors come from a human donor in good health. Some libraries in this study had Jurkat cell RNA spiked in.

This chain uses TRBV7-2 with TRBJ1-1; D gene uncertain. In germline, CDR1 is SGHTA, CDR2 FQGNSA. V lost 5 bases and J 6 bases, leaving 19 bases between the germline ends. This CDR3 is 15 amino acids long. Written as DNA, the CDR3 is TGTGCCAGCAGCCTATCTACGGTAGGAGGCGCTGAAGCTTTCTTT. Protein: CASSLSTVGGAEAFF.

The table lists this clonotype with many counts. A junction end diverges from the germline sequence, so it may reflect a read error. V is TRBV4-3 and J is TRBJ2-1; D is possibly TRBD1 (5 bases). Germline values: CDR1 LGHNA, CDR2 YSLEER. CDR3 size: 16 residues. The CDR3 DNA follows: TGCGCCAGCAGGGGGCACAGGAACAACAATGAGCAGTTCTTGGTCTTC. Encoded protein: CASRGHRNNNEQFLVF.

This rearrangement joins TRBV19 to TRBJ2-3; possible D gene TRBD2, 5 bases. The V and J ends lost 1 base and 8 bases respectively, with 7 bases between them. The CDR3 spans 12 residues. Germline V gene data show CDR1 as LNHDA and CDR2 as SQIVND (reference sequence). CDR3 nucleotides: TGTGCCAGTAGTATAGGCGAGGGTACGCAGTATTTT. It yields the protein CASSIGEGTQYF.

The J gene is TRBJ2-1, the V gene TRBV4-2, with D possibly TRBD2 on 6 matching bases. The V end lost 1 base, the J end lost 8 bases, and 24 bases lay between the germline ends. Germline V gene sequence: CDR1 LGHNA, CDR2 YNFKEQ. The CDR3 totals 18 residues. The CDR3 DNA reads TGTGCCAGCAGCCAAGTGGAATGGGCGGTAGCGGAAGGGGATGAGCAGTTCTTC. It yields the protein CASSQVEWAVAEGDEQFF.

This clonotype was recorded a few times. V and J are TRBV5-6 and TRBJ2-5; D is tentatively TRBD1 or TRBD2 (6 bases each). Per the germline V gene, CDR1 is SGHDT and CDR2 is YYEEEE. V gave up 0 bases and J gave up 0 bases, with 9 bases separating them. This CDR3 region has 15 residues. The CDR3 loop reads CASSLVRDNQETQYF. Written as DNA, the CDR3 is TGTGCCAGCAGCTTGGTGCGGGACAACCAAGAGACCCAGTACTTC.

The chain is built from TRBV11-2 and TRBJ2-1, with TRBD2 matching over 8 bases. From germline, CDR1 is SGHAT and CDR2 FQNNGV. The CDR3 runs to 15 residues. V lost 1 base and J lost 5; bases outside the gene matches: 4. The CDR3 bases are TGTGCCAGCAGCTTAGGAGCGGGAGCTAACAATGAGCAGTTCTTC. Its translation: CASSLGAGANNEQFF.

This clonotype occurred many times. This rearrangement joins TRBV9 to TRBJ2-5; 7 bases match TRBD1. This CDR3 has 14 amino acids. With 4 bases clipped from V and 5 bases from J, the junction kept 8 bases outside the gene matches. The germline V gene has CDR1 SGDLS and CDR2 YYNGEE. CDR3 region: CASSPRQGSETQYF. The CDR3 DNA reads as TGTGCCAGCAGCCCACGACAGGGTTCCGAGACCCAGTACTTC.

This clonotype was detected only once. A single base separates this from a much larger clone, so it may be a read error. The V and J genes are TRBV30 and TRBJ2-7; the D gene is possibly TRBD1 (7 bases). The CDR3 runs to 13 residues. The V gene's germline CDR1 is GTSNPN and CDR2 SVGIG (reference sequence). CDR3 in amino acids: CAWSGTTQGEQCF. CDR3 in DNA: TGTGCCTGGAGTGGGACTACCCAGGGGGAGCAGTGCTTC.

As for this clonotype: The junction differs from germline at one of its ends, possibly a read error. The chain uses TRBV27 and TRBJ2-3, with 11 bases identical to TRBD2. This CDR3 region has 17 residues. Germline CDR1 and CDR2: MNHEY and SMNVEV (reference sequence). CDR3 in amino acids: CASSSMTSGDRTDMQYF. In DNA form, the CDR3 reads TGTGCCAGCAGCTCCATGACTAGCGGGGACCGCACAGATATGCAGTATTTT.

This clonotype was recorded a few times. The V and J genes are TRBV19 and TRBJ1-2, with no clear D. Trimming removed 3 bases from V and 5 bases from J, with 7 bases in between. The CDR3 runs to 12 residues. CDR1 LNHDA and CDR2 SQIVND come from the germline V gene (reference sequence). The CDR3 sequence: CASSMGKYGYTF. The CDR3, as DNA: TGTGCCAGTAGTATGGGAAAATATGGCTACACCTTC.